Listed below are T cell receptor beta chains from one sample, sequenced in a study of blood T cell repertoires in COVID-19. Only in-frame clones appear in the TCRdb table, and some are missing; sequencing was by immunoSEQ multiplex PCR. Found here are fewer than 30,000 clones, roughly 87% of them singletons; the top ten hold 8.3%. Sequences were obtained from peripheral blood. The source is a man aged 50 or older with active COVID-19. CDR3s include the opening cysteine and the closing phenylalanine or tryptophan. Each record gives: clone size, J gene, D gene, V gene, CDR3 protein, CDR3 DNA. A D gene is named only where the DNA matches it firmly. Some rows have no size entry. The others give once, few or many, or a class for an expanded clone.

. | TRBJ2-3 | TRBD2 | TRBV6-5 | CASTRLASGTDTQYF | TGTGCCAGCACAAGACTAGCTAGCGGTACAGATACGCAGTATTTT
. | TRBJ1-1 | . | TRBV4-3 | CASSQEGRGTEAFF | TGCGCCAGCAGCCAAGAGGGAAGGGGCACTGAAGCTTTCTTT
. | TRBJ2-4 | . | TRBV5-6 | CASSLGLRGGVPINIQYF | TGTGCCAGCAGCTTGGGACTTAGGGGTGGCGTCCCTATAAACATTCAGTACTTC
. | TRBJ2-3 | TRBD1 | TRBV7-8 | CASSSRDSWSNSVAQYF | TGTGCCAGCAGCTCACGGGACAGCTGGTCTAACTCCGTGGCGCAGTATTTT
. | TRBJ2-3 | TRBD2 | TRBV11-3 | CASSPGLAVSTDTQYF | TGTGCCAGCAGCCCCGGACTAGCTGTTAGCACAGATACGCAGTATTTT
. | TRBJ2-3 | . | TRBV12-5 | CASGLGQFTDTQYF | TGTGCTAGTGGTTTGGGACAATTCACAGATACGCAGTATTTT
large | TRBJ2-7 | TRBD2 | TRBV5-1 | CASSNKPPSGGAPEQYF | TGCGCCAGCAGCAACAAACCGCCTAGCGGGGGGGCCCCCGAGCAGTACTTC
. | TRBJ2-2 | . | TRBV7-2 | CASSLWVRGNWGKTGELFF | TGTGCCAGCAGCCTTTGGGTGCGCGGGAACTGGGGTAAAACCGGGGAGCTGTTTTTT
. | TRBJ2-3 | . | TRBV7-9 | CASRGRGGTDTQYF | TGTGCCAGCAGGGGGCGGGGAGGAACAGATACGCAGTATTTT
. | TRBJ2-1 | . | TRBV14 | CASSLTRFEQFF | TGTGCCAGCAGCCTGACTAGATTTGAGCAGTTCTTC
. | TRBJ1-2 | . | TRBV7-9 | CASSRDRGLPAYTF | TGTGCCAGCAGCCGTGACCGCGGCCTCCCGGCCTACACCTTC
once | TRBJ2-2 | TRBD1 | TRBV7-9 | CASSQDRGHTGELFF | TGTGCCAGCAGCCAAGACAGGGGGCACACCGGGGAGCTGTTTTTT
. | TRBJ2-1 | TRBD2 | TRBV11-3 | CASSSPGLAGGRYNEQFF | TGTGCCAGCAGCTCCCCAGGGTTAGCGGGAGGTCGGTACAATGAGCAGTTCTTC
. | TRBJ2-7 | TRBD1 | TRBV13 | CASSLDRREQYF | TGTGCCAGCAGCTTGGACAGGAGGGAGCAGTACTTC
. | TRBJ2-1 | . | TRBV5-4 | CASSLEIGTSGFDEQFF | TGTGCCAGCAGCTTGGAAATCGGGACATCGGGTTTCGATGAGCAGTTCTTC
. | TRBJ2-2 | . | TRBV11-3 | CASSSRGANTGELFF | TGTGCCAGCAGCTCCAGGGGGGCCAACACCGGGGAGCTGTTTTTT
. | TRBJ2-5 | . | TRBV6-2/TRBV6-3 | CASSYSLPSGFKETQYF | TGTGCCAGCAGTTACAGCCTTCCCAGCGGATTTAAAGAGACCCAGTACTTC
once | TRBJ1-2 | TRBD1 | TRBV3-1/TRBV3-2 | CASSPGLRQGGGYTF | TGTGCCAGCAGCCCAGGTCTTCGACAGGGGGGGGGCTACACCTTC
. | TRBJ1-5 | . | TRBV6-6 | CASRSQGSNQPQHF | TGTGCCAGCAGATCACAGGGAAGCAATCAGCCCCAGCATTTT
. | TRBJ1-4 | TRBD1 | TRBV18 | CASSPTYRGDEKLFF | TGTGCCAGCTCACCGACGTACAGGGGAGATGAAAAACTGTTTTTT
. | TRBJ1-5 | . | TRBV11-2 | CASSQGVRQPQHF | TGTGCCAGCAGCCAAGGGGTTCGGCAGCCCCAGCATTTT
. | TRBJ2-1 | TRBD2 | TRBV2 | CASRRASGGSYNEQFF | TGTGCCAGCAGGAGGGCTAGCGGGGGGTCCTACAATGAGCAGTTCTTC
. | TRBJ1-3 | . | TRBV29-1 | CSVHRGNTIYF | TGCAGCGTGCACAGGGGAAACACCATATATTTT
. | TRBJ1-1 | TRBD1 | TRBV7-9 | CAIYRGIAEAFF | TGTGCCATCTACAGGGGAATTGCTGAAGCTTTCTTT
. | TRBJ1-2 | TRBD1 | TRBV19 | CASSPRQGRLGYTF | TGTGCCAGTAGTCCTCGACAGGGCCGCCTTGGCTACACCTTC
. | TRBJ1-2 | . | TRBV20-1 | CSASRGGGYTF | TGCAGTGCTAGTCGGGGAGGTGGCTACACCTTC
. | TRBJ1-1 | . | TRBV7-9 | CASSLDLRWTEAFF | TGTGCCAGCAGCTTAGATTTGCGATGGACTGAAGCTTTCTTT
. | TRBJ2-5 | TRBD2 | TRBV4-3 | CASSQDATSGSSGETQYF | TGCGCCAGCAGCCAAGATGCGACTAGCGGGAGTAGTGGAGAGACCCAGTACTTC
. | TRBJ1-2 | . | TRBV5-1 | CASSPRQGRDYGYTF | TGCGCCAGCAGCCCCCGGCAGGGGCGAGACTATGGCTACACCTTC
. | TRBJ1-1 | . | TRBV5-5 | CASSLRQGGAFF | TGTGCCAGCAGCCTCCGGCAGGGAGGAGCTTTCTTT
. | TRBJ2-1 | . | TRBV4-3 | CASSQDRQGNSYNEQFF | TGCGCCAGCAGCCAAGATAGGCAGGGTAACTCCTACAATGAGCAGTTCTTC
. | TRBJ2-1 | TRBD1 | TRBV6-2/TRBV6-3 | CASSRRTGANREQFF | TGTGCCAGCAGTCGCCGGACAGGGGCCAACCGAGAGCAGTTCTTC
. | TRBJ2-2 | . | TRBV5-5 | CASSPRTTGELFF | TGTGCCAGCAGCCCCCGGACAACCGGGGAGCTGTTTTTT
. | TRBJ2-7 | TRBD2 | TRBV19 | CASNPAGGREQYF | TGTGCCAGTAACCCAGCGGGGGGGCGTGAGCAGTACTTC
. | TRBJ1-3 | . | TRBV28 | CASSLAIQGTGNTIYF | TGTGCCAGCAGTTTAGCAATCCAGGGTACTGGAAACACCATATATTTT
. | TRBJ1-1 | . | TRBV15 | CATSIFPLQGGTEAFF | TGTGCCACCAGCATTTTCCCCCTGCAGGGCGGCACTGAAGCTTTCTTT
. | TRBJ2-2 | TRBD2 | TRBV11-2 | CASSEAGGSTAGELFF | TGTGCCAGCAGCGAAGCGGGGGGCTCTACGGCCGGGGAGCTGTTTTTT
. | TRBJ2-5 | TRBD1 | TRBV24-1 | CATSDLVQGFGETQYF | TGTGCCACCAGTGATTTGGTACAGGGGTTTGGAGAGACCCAGTACTTC
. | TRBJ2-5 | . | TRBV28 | CASTPGETQYF | TGTGCCAGCACCCCGGGAGAGACCCAGTACTTC